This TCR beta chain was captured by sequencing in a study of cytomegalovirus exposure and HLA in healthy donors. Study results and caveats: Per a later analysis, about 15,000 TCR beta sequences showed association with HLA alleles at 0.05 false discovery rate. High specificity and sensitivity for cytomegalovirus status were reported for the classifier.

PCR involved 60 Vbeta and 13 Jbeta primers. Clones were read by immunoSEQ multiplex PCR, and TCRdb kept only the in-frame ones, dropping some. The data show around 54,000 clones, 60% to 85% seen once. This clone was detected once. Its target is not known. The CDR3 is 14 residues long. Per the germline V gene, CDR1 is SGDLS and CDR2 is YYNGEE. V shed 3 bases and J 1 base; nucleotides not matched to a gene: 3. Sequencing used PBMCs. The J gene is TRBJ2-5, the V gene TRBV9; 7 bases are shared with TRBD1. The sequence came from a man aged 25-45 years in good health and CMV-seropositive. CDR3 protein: CASSAWDSQETQYF. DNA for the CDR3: TGTGCCAGCAGCGCTTGGGACAGCCAAGAGACCCAGTACTTC. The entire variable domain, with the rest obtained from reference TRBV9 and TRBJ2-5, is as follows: DSGVTQTPKHLITATGQRVTLRCSPRSGDLSVYWYQQSLDQGLQFLIQYYNGEERAKGNILERFSAQQFPDLHSELNLSSLELGDSALYFCASSAWDSQETQYFGPGTRLLVL.